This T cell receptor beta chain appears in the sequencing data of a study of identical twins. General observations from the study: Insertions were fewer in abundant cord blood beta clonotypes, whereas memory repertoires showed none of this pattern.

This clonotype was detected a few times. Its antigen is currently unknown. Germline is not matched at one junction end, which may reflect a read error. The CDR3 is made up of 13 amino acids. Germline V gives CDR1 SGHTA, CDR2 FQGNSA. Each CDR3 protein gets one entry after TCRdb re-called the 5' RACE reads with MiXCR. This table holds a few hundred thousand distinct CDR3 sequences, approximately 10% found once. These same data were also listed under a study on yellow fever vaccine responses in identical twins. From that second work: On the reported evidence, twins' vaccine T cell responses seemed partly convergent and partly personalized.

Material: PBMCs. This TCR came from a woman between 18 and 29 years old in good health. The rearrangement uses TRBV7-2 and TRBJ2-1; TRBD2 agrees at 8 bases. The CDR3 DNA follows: TGTGCCAGCAGCTTAACGGCTAGCGGGTCTCGGTCTTTC. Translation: CASSLTASGSRSF.